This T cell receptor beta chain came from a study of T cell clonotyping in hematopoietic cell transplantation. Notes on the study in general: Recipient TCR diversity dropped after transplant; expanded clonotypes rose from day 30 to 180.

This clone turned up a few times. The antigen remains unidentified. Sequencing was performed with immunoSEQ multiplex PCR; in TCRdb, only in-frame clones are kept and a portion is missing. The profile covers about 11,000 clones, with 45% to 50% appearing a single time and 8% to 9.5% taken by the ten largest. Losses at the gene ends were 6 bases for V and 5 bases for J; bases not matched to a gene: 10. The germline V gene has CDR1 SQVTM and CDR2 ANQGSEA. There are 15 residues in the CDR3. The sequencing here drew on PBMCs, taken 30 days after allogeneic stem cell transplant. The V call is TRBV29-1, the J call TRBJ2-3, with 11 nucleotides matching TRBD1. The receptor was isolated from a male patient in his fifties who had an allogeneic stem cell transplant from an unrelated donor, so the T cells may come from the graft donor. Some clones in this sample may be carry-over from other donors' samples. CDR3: CSVRGQGVGVDTQYF. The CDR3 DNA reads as TGCAGCGTGAGGGGACAGGGGGTAGGTGTAGATACGCAGTATTTT.